The clone carrying this T cell receptor beta chain has ten or more counts. The CDR3 sequence is 14 residues long. CDR1 SGHTA and CDR2 FQGTGA come from the germline V gene. V dropped 5 bases and J dropped 4 bases, with 11 bases sitting between them. The data originate from a study of T cell repertoires in cytomegalovirus infection. In TCRdb, the reads were re-called with MiXCR into one record per CDR3 protein. The table shows approximately 500,000 distinct CDR3 sequences, with approximately 10% occurring only once. This sequence joins TRBV7-3 and TRBJ2-2; no clear D. The sequence was collected from a human donor in good health (CMV status not recorded). Some clones in this sample may be carry-over from other donors' samples. The sequencing input was PBMCs. CDR3 residues: CASSANSATGELFF. CDR3 bases: TGTGCCAGCAGCGCCAACAGCGCCACCGGGGAGCTGTTTTTT.